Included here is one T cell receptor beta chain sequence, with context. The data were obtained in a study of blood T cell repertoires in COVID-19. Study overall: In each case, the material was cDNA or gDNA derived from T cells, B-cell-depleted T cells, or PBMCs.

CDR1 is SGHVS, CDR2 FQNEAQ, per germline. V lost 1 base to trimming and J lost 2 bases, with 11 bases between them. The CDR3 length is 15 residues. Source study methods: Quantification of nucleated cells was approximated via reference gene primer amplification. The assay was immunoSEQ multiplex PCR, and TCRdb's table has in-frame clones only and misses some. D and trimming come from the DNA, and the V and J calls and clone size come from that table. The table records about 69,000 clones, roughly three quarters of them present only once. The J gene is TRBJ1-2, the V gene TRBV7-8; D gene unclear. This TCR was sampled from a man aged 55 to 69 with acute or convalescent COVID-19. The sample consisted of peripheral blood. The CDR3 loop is CASSLVFGENYGYTF. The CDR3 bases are TGTGCCAGCAGCTTAGTTTTCGGGGAAAACTATGGCTACACCTTC.